Presented here are 30 T cell receptor beta chains from one specimen sequenced in a study of blood T cell repertoires in COVID-19. The assay was immunoSEQ multiplex PCR, and TCRdb's table has in-frame clones only and misses some. Seen here are about 65,000 clones, approximately 95% observed once, and the top ten hold about 3%. The sample consisted of peripheral blood. The receptors come from an older man with active COVID-19.

The sample holds one count of this clone. The gene calls are TRBV27 and TRBJ1-6; tentative D call: TRBD1 (5 bases). V was shortened by 0 bases and J by 6 bases, with 12 bases between the two germline ends. Germline V gene data show CDR1 as MNHEY and CDR2 as SMNVEV (reference sequence). This CDR3 has 16 residues. This CDR3 reads CASSLSGGVGNSPLHF. The DNA of the CDR3 is TGTGCCAGCAGTTTATCAGGAGGGGTCGGTAATTCACCCCTCCACTTT.

The rearrangement links TRBV10-3 to TRBJ2-1; 9 bases are a match to TRBD1. The CDR3 spans 15 residues. Trimming took 8 bases from V and 6 from J; bases not matched to a gene: 11. Per the germline V gene, CDR1 is ENHRY and CDR2 is SYGVKD. CDR3 coding DNA: TGTGCCATCGGAGGCGGGACAGGGCCATTCAATGAGCAGTTCTTC. Residues: CAIGGGTGPFNEQFF.

The chain employs TRBV7-8 and TRBJ2-5, with TRBD2 matching 13 bases. The CDR3 totals 17 residues. V dropped 6 bases and J dropped 4; count of bases not matched to a gene: 11. The germline CDR1 and CDR2 sequences are SGHVS and FQNEAQ. The CDR3 is CASRLREGLAGTETQYF. As DNA, the CDR3 is TGTGCCAGCAGGTTAAGAGAGGGACTAGCGGGAACAGAGACCCAGTACTTC.

The chain combines TRBV19 with TRBJ1-1, with a tentative D call TRBD1 (5 bases). Trimming stripped 5 bases from V and 1 base from J, with 8 bases between. The CDR3 consists of 13 residues. Germline V gene data show CDR1 as LNHDA and CDR2 as SQIVND (reference sequence). The CDR3 is CASSFQGNTEAFF. In DNA form, the CDR3 reads TGTGCCAGTAGTTTCCAGGGGAACACTGAAGCTTTCTTT.

CDR3 protein: CSARRGETQYF. CDR3 DNA sequence: TGCAGTGCTAGAAGGGGCGAGACCCAGTACTTC. This chain links TRBV20-1 with TRBJ2-5; possibly TRBD1 for D (5 bases). Deletions cut 2 bases from V and 5 bases from J, with 6 bases between. This CDR3 contains 11 residues. Germline CDR1 reads DFQATT; CDR2 reads SNEGSKA (reference sequence).

The rearrangement joins TRBV21-1 to TRBJ2-5; the table's D call TRBD2 went unverified against the DNA. TRBV21-1 is assigned pseudogene status. The CDR3 consists of 15 residues. CDR3 DNA sequence: TGTGCCAGCAAGGTGGTCGCGGGGGCGCGGGAATTCCAGTACTTC. Translation gives CASKVVAGAREFQYF.

V gene TRBV2 combines with J gene TRBJ2-5, with D possibly TRBD2 on 6 matching bases. V lost 4 bases and J 1 base, leaving 10 bases between the germline ends. Germline V lookup: CDR1 SNHLY, CDR2 FYNNEI. This CDR3 has 14 amino acids. CDR3 residues: CASSGQTSQETQYF. CDR3 coding DNA: TGTGCCAGCAGTGGACAGACTAGCCAAGAGACCCAGTACTTC.

The V gene is TRBV4-3, the J gene TRBJ1-2, with 10 bases lining up with TRBD1. Trimming cost V 0 bases and J 8 bases; bases outside gene matches: 6. The CDR3 runs to 15 residues. The germline gives CDR1 LGHNA, CDR2 YSLEER. CDR3 residues: CASSQEVRTGGGYTF. The CDR3, as DNA: TGCGCCAGCAGCCAAGAGGTCAGGACAGGGGGAGGCTACACCTTC.

The chain carries TRBV6-1 and TRBJ1-2; D is unresolved. Germline V gene lookup returns CDR1 MNHNS and CDR2 SASEGT. Trimming pared 3 bases from V and 8 bases from J, leaving 7 bases between. This CDR3 spans 11 amino acids. The CDR3 loop reads CASSDGWGYTF. The CDR3 DNA sequence: TGTGCCAGCAGTGACGGGTGGGGCTACACCTTC.

This clone was found once. The chain joins TRBV29-1 to TRBJ2-5; 8 positions match TRBD1. With V trimmed by 0 bases and J by 5 bases, 8 bases remained unmatched. Looked up from germline, CDR1 is SQVTM and CDR2 is ANQGSEA. The CDR3 contains 15 residues. The CDR3 nucleotides read TGCAGCGTTGAAGATTTCCAGGGGGCCGGGGAGACCCAGTACTTC. It specifies CSVEDFQGAGETQYF. The full variable domain, completed using reference TRBV29-1 and TRBJ2-5, is SAVISQKPSRDICQRGTSLTIQCQVDSQVTMMFWYRQQPGQSLTLIATANQGSEATYESGFVIDKFPISRPNLTFSTLTVSNMSPEDSSIYLCSVEDFQGAGETQYFGPGTRLLVL.

V gene TRBV7-2 combines with J gene TRBJ2-7; D call uncertain. The CDR3 runs 14 residues. V was cut by 0 bases and J by 0 bases, with 6 bases left in between. Germline loops: CDR1 SGHTA, CDR2 FQGNSA. CDR3 in DNA: TGTGCCAGCAGCTTAGCGCCAGACTCCTACGAGCAGTACTTC. It is translated as CASSLAPDSYEQYF.

The V call is TRBV18, the J call TRBJ2-1; possibly TRBD1 for D (6 bases). CDR1 and CDR2 from the germline V gene are KGHSH and LQKENI. The germline V and J ends were trimmed by 0 bases and 6 bases, with 12 bases remaining between them. The CDR3 runs 15 residues. CDR3 region: CASSPPGAPSNEQFF. The CDR3 nucleotides are TGTGCCAGCTCACCACCGGGGGCCCCCTCCAATGAGCAGTTCTTC.

This rearrangement joins TRBV3-1 (or the pseudogene TRBV3-2) to TRBJ2-7; 9 nucleotides agree with TRBD2. CDR3 length: 15 residues. After removal of 7 bases from V and 2 bases from J, the junction contained 9 bases not matched to a gene. Per the germline V gene, CDR1 is LGHDT and CDR2 is YNNKEL (reference sequence). CDR3 nucleotide sequence: TGTGCCAGCACCCCGGGGGCGGGGGGGCCCTACGAGCAGTACTTC. Its translation is CASTPGAGGPYEQYF.

In its sample, this clone was seen once. This chain joins TRBV12-5 and TRBJ2-1; D possibly corresponds to TRBD1 (5 bases). The CDR3 has 15 residues. Germline CDR1 reads LGHNT; CDR2 reads FRNRAP. With 5 bases removed from V and 6 bases from J, the gap between germline ends came to 17 bases. Here the CDR3 reads CASGPDIFSPNEQFF. CDR3 DNA sequence: TGTGCTAGTGGTCCGGACATTTTTAGCCCCAATGAGCAGTTCTTC.

V gene TRBV28 combines with J gene TRBJ1-5; 11 bases match TRBD1. Germline V lookup: CDR1 MDHEN, CDR2 SYDVKM. The CDR3 spans 15 residues. V gave up 6 bases and J gave up 2 bases; unmatched junction bases: 3. CDR3 residues: CASRSGQGGNQPQHF. In DNA, the CDR3 is TGTGCCAGCAGATCGGGACAGGGGGGCAATCAGCCCCAGCATTTT.

The chain joins TRBV29-1 to TRBJ2-1, with a weak D call TRBD1 (6 bases). This CDR3 has 13 residues. Germline V CDR1 and CDR2: SQVTM, ANQGSEA. Trimming took off 5 bases at V and 3 bases at J, with 11 bases between the two ends. CDR3: CSVYRENYNEQFF. Written as DNA, the CDR3 is TGCAGCGTTTACAGGGAAAACTACAATGAGCAGTTCTTC.

V and J are TRBV7-2 and TRBJ2-3; 9 bases align to TRBD2. Germline V gene data show CDR1 as SGHTA and CDR2 as FQGNSA. The CDR3 covers 16 residues. V gave up 1 base and J gave up 6 bases; unmatched junction bases: 8. CDR3 sequence (DNA): TGTGCCAGCAGCTTAGTCGGGCGGGGGGGCCCCGATACGCAGTATTTT. As protein: CASSLVGRGGPDTQYF.

The chain is built from TRBV5-5 and TRBJ2-3; TRBD2 agrees at 13 bases. The CDR3 consists of 19 residues. The germline CDR1 and CDR2 sequences are SGHKS and YYEKEE (reference sequence). The V segment lost 0 bases and the J segment 0 bases; nucleotides outside the gene matches: 7. CDR3: CASSLAGLAGTSSTDTQYF. Here the CDR3 DNA reads TGTGCCAGCAGCTTGGCGGGACTAGCGGGGACTTCTAGCACAGATACGCAGTATTTT.

This clone was counted once. The CDR3 DNA is TGTGCCAGCAGCCAACAGGGGGTTAGTGTAGATACGCAGTATTTT. Its protein product is CASSQQGVSVDTQYF. The J gene is TRBJ2-3, the V gene TRBV3-1 (or the pseudogene TRBV3-2); 7 bases fit TRBD1. This CDR3 comprises 15 residues. The V segment lost 2 bases and the J segment 5 bases; nucleotides outside the gene matches: 7. The germline CDR1 and CDR2 sequences are LGHDT and YNNKEL (reference sequence).

J is TRBJ1-2 and V is TRBV10-3, with TRBD1 matching 8 bases. This CDR3 contains 14 residues. J gave up 4 bases and V 2 bases, and 3 bases lay outside the gene matches. Looked up from germline, CDR1 is ENHRY and CDR2 is SYGVKD. The CDR3, as DNA: TGTGCCATCAGTGAGAGGCAGGGGGCCTATGGCTACACCTTC. Translating it yields CAISERQGAYGYTF.

The chain has TRBV29-1 and TRBJ1-4, with 8 nucleotides matching TRBD1. The CDR3 sequence is 16 residues long. J gave up 3 bases and V 7 bases, and 13 bases lay outside the gene matches. Germline CDR1 reads SQVTM; CDR2 reads ANQGSEA. The CDR3 sequence is CSAKTGEDGANEKLFF. The CDR3 nucleotides read TGCAGCGCCAAGACAGGGGAGGATGGGGCTAATGAAAAACTGTTTTTT.

This chain joins TRBV19 and TRBJ2-3; TRBD2 matches 12 bases. The CDR3 totals 16 residues. The trim removed 5 bases at V and 0 bases at J, leaving 3 bases unmatched. Germline V CDR1 and CDR2: LNHDA, SQIVND (reference sequence). The CDR3: CASSSTSGGSTDTQYF. The CDR3 bases are TGTGCCAGTAGTTCGACTAGCGGGGGAAGCACAGATACGCAGTATTTT.

The chain carries TRBV5-1 and TRBJ2-2, with D unclear. V lost 4 bases, J lost 6 bases, and 10 bases lay in between. Germline V gene sequence: CDR1 SGHRS, CDR2 YFSETQ. This CDR3 is built from 13 residues. The CDR3 protein is CASSDARAGELFF. DNA for the CDR3: TGCGCCAGCAGCGACGCCCGGGCCGGGGAGCTGTTTTTT.

The chain uses TRBV7-2 and TRBJ2-3, with 7 bases identical to TRBD1. CDR3 length: 16 amino acids. J lost 2 bases, V lost 5 bases, and 10 bases had no gene match. Germline assignment: CDR1 SGHTA and CDR2 FQGNSA. The chain's CDR3 is CASSTRGTADTDTQYF. For the CDR3, the DNA is TGTGCCAGCAGCACCAGGGGGACCGCAGACACAGATACGCAGTATTTT.

V and J are TRBV6-5 and TRBJ2-5; 7 bases align to TRBD2. The trim removed 6 bases at V and 5 bases at J, leaving 9 bases unmatched. CDR3 length: 14 amino acids. The germline V gene encodes CDR1 MNHEY and CDR2 SVGAGI. Here the CDR3 DNA reads TGTGCCAGCAGCTCGGGGGGAAGGGGCGAGACCCAGTACTTC. This gives the protein CASSSGGRGETQYF.

This clone was seen a few times. V is TRBV10-3 and J is TRBJ2-2; the match to TRBD2 covers 11 bases. The CDR3 is made up of 16 amino acids. V dropped 5 bases and J dropped 2; count of bases not matched to a gene: 4. Germline loops: CDR1 ENHRY, CDR2 SYGVKD. CDR3 residues: CAISLTSGANTGELFF. The CDR3 DNA follows: TGTGCCATCAGTTTGACTAGCGGGGCAAACACCGGGGAGCTGTTTTTT.

The genes are TRBV7-9 and TRBJ2-7; 9 bases align to TRBD1. After removal of 5 bases from V and 3 bases from J, the junction contained 5 bases not matched to a gene. The CDR3 length is 14 residues. Looked up from germline, CDR1 is SEHNR and CDR2 is FQNEAQ (reference sequence). CDR3 region: CASSSTGGSYEQYV. As DNA, the CDR3 is TGTGCCAGCAGCAGCACAGGGGGCAGCTACGAGCAGTACGTC.

The V and J genes are TRBV3-1 (or the pseudogene TRBV3-2) and TRBJ1-3; D unclear. The CDR3 is 15 residues long. Per germline, CDR1 LGHDT and CDR2 YNNKEL (reference sequence). With 5 bases removed from V and 0 bases from J, the gap between germline ends came to 11 bases. This chain's CDR3 is CASSDYMFSGNTIYF. CDR3 DNA sequence: TGTGCCAGCAGCGATTACATGTTCTCTGGAAACACCATATATTTT.

The count of this clone is one. This chain connects TRBV19 to TRBJ2-5; 8 bases line up with TRBD1. The germline gives CDR1 LNHDA, CDR2 SQIVND (reference sequence). J lost 1 base, V lost 4 bases, and 2 bases had no gene match. The length of the CDR3 is 14 residues. The DNA for the CDR3 is TGTGCCAGTAGTAGACAGGGGACCCAAGAGACCCAGTACTTC. This translates into CASSRQGTQETQYF.

V is TRBV10-1 and J is TRBJ1-2; no firm D call. CDR1 is WNHNN, CDR2 SYGVQD, per germline (reference sequence). This CDR3 comprises 13 residues. V was shortened by 6 bases and J by 6 bases, with 14 bases between the two germline ends. CDR3 residues: CASSPGALNGYTF. DNA for the CDR3: TGCGCCAGCAGCCCGGGAGCGTTGAATGGCTACACCTTC.